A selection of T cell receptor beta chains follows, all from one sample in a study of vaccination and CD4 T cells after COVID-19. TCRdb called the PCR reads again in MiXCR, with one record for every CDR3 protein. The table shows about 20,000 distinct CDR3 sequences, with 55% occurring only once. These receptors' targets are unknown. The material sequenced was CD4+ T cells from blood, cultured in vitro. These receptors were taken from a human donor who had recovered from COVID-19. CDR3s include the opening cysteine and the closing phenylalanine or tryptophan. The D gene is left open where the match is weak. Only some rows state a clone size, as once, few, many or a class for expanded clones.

CDR3 DNA: TGTGCCTGGAGCCTACTAGCGGCCTCCTACAATGAGCAGTTCTTC; CDR3 protein: CAWSLLAASYNEQFF; J gene: TRBJ2-1; D gene: TRBD2; clone size: once; CDR3 length: 15; V gene: TRBV30
CDR3 DNA: TGTGCCAGCAGCAAAACCGGGACTGGCCGCTCTGGGGCCAACGTCCTGACTTTC; CDR3 protein: CASSKTGTGRSGANVLTF; J gene: TRBJ2-6; D gene: -; clone size: -; CDR3 length: 18; V gene: TRBV5-4
CDR3 DNA: TGTGCCAGCAGCCCACAGGGGGCTAATGAAAAACTGTTTTTT; CDR3 protein: CASSPQGANEKLFF; J gene: TRBJ1-4; D gene: TRBD1; clone size: -; CDR3 length: 14; V gene: TRBV7-2
CDR3 DNA: TGTGCCAGTACGGGACTAGCCGGCTTCGAGCAGTACTTC; CDR3 protein: CASTGLAGFEQYF; J gene: TRBJ2-7; D gene: TRBD2; clone size: few; CDR3 length: 13; V gene: TRBV19
CDR3 DNA: TGCAGTGCTAGAGATTTAAGTGATTCACCCCTCCACTTT; CDR3 protein: CSARDLSDSPLHF; J gene: TRBJ1-6; D gene: -; clone size: -; CDR3 length: 13; V gene: TRBV20-1
CDR3 DNA: TGTGCCTGGAGACGACTGCAGAGCTCTGGAAACACCATATATTTT; CDR3 protein: CAWRRLQSSGNTIYF; J gene: TRBJ1-3; D gene: -; clone size: once; CDR3 length: 15; V gene: TRBV30
CDR3 DNA: TGTGCCAGCAGGAGGTGGAGACTGGGTATTGTCGCTGAAGCTTTCTTT; CDR3 protein: CASRRWRLGIVAEAFF; J gene: TRBJ1-1; D gene: -; clone size: few; CDR3 length: 16; V gene: TRBV2
CDR3 DNA: TGCAGTGCTAGAGATCTGGGCCTTAGTGTCAGCTCCTATAATTCACCCCTCCACTTT; CDR3 protein: CSARDLGLSVSSYNSPLHF; J gene: TRBJ1-6; D gene: -; clone size: few; CDR3 length: 19; V gene: TRBV20-1
CDR3 DNA: TGTGCCAGTAGTATTTTACAGGGAGAGGGCTACACCTTC; CDR3 protein: CASSILQGEGYTF; J gene: TRBJ1-2; D gene: -; clone size: few; CDR3 length: 13; V gene: TRBV19
CDR3 DNA: TGTGCCAGCAGCTCCTCACCACCGGGGATCTATGGCTACACCTTC; CDR3 protein: CASSSSPPGIYGYTF; J gene: TRBJ1-2; D gene: -; clone size: -; CDR3 length: 15; V gene: TRBV7-3
CDR3 DNA: TGTGCCAGCAGTTTAGCGCCTAGGGGTTTGGGCATTCAGTACTTC; CDR3 protein: CASSLAPRGLGIQYF; J gene: TRBJ2-4; D gene: -; clone size: -; CDR3 length: 15; V gene: TRBV12-3/TRBV12-4
CDR3 DNA: TGCGCCAGCGGGTGGCAGGGTCCAGAAGATACGCAGTATTTT; CDR3 protein: CASGWQGPEDTQYF; J gene: TRBJ2-3; D gene: -; clone size: -; CDR3 length: 14; V gene: TRBV5-1
CDR3 DNA: TGTGCCAGCCTACTAGCGGGAGGGGCAGATACGCAGTATTTT; CDR3 protein: CASLLAGGADTQYF; J gene: TRBJ2-3; D gene: TRBD2; clone size: -; CDR3 length: 14; V gene: TRBV2
CDR3 DNA: TGTGCCAGCAGCTTAGCTTCGGCGGAATACAATGAGCAGTTCTTC; CDR3 protein: CASSLASAEYNEQFF; J gene: TRBJ2-1; D gene: -; clone size: -; CDR3 length: 15; V gene: TRBV7-8
CDR3 DNA: TGTGCCAGCAGCTGGCTCATAGCGGGAGGGCAAGATACGCAGTATTTT; CDR3 protein: CASSWLIAGGQDTQYF; J gene: TRBJ2-3; D gene: TRBD2; clone size: -; CDR3 length: 16; V gene: TRBV7-9
CDR3 DNA: TGTGCCATCAGTGAGGGACTGATTGAAGCTTTCTTT; CDR3 protein: CAISEGLIEAFF; J gene: TRBJ1-1; D gene: -; clone size: -; CDR3 length: 12; V gene: TRBV10-3
CDR3 DNA: TGTGCCAGCAGCCCGGGACAGGGGGGTAAAGGAAACACCATATATTTT; CDR3 protein: CASSPGQGGKGNTIYF; J gene: TRBJ1-3; D gene: TRBD1; clone size: -; CDR3 length: 16; V gene: TRBV7-9
CDR3 DNA: TGTGCCAGCAGTTTACCGTCGGGACATACCTACGAGCAGTACTTC; CDR3 protein: CASSLPSGHTYEQYF; J gene: TRBJ2-7; D gene: -; clone size: -; CDR3 length: 15; V gene: TRBV27
CDR3 DNA: TGTGCCAGCAGTTTAAGGGGACCTGAAGCTTTCTTT; CDR3 protein: CASSLRGPEAFF; J gene: TRBJ1-1; D gene: -; clone size: -; CDR3 length: 12; V gene: TRBV12-3/TRBV12-4
CDR3 DNA: TGTGCCAGCAGCCCCGACAGGTCTATGATGTACGAGCAGTACTTC; CDR3 protein: CASSPDRSMMYEQYF; J gene: TRBJ2-7; D gene: -; clone size: -; CDR3 length: 15; V gene: TRBV6-1
CDR3 DNA: TGTGCCAGCCTAGATACCTCTGGAAACACCATATATTTT; CDR3 protein: CASLDTSGNTIYF; J gene: TRBJ1-3; D gene: -; clone size: few; CDR3 length: 13; V gene: TRBV6-1
CDR3 DNA: TGCAGTGCTGAGGACAGGGACCTCCACTACACCTTC; CDR3 protein: CSAEDRDLHYTF; J gene: TRBJ1-2; D gene: TRBD1; clone size: -; CDR3 length: 12; V gene: TRBV20-1
CDR3 DNA: TGCAGTGCTCTGAGGACAGGAGGGGGCTACACCTTC; CDR3 protein: CSALRTGGGYTF; J gene: TRBJ1-2; D gene: TRBD1; clone size: few; CDR3 length: 12; V gene: TRBV20-1
CDR3 DNA: TGTGCCAGCAGCTTAGGAGCGGCGGGAGGAGATACGCAGTATTTT; CDR3 protein: CASSLGAAGGDTQYF; J gene: TRBJ2-3; D gene: TRBD2; clone size: few; CDR3 length: 15; V gene: TRBV7-2
CDR3 DNA: TGTGCCAGTAGTAGTGGACTAGCGGGGGGTCGGGAGACCCAGTACTTC; CDR3 protein: CASSSGLAGGRETQYF; J gene: TRBJ2-5; D gene: TRBD2; clone size: few; CDR3 length: 16; V gene: TRBV19
CDR3 DNA: TGTGCCAGCAGTTCAGGGGCGCGCTACGAGCAGTACTTC; CDR3 protein: CASSSGARYEQYF; J gene: TRBJ2-7; D gene: -; clone size: -; CDR3 length: 13; V gene: TRBV6-5
CDR3 DNA: TGTGCCAGCAGCTTAGCGACAGGCACCACTAGCACAGATACGCAGTATTTT; CDR3 protein: CASSLATGTTSTDTQYF; J gene: TRBJ2-3; D gene: -; clone size: -; CDR3 length: 17; V gene: TRBV7-9
CDR3 DNA: TGTGCCAGCAGTCCGCGAACAGAGGGCGGGCAGTATGGCTACACCTTC; CDR3 protein: CASSPRTEGGQYGYTF; J gene: TRBJ1-2; D gene: -; clone size: few; CDR3 length: 16; V gene: TRBV27
CDR3 DNA: TGTGCCAGCAGTTTTTGGAACAGTGACACTGGGGCCAACGTCCTGACTTTC; CDR3 protein: CASSFWNSDTGANVLTF; J gene: TRBJ2-6; D gene: -; clone size: -; CDR3 length: 17; V gene: TRBV28
CDR3 DNA: TGCGCCAGCAGCCAAGCAGCCACCCAAACCTACGAGCAGTACTTC; CDR3 protein: CASSQAATQTYEQYF; J gene: TRBJ2-7; D gene: -; clone size: -; CDR3 length: 15; V gene: TRBV4-1
CDR3 DNA: TGTGCCAGCAGCCGGACAGGAAGGGAGGTATTGGGCCAAGAGACCCAGTACTTC; CDR3 protein: CASSRTGREVLGQETQYF; J gene: TRBJ2-5; D gene: -; clone size: -; CDR3 length: 18; V gene: TRBV7-9
CDR3 DNA: TGTGCCATCAGTGAGGGTCAGGGTATCAATCAGCCCCAGCATTTT; CDR3 protein: CAISEGQGINQPQHF; J gene: TRBJ1-5; D gene: -; clone size: -; CDR3 length: 15; V gene: TRBV10-3
CDR3 DNA: TGTGCCAGCATCGCCGGGAGGGGCTCGAACACCGGGGAGCTGTTTTTT; CDR3 protein: CASIAGRGSNTGELFF; J gene: TRBJ2-2; D gene: TRBD2; clone size: -; CDR3 length: 16; V gene: TRBV11-2
CDR3 DNA: TGTGCCAGCAGTGAAGCGCATGAGGGGCTAATATATTTT; CDR3 protein: CASSEAHEGLIYF; J gene: TRBJ1-3; D gene: -; clone size: -; CDR3 length: 13; V gene: TRBV2
CDR3 DNA: TGTGCCAGCAGTAGACAGGGCGGGCGCCGGTGGACTGAAGCTTTCTTT; CDR3 protein: CASSRQGGRRWTEAFF; J gene: TRBJ1-1; D gene: TRBD1; clone size: once; CDR3 length: 16; V gene: TRBV6-1
CDR3 DNA: TGTGCCAGCAGTCCCAGGACGGCGCGGGATACTTTCTTT; CDR3 protein: CASSPRTARDTFF; J gene: TRBJ1-1; D gene: -; clone size: -; CDR3 length: 13; V gene: TRBV28
CDR3 DNA: TGTGCCTGGAGTGAAGGACAGTATAACTATGGCTACACCTTC; CDR3 protein: CAWSEGQYNYGYTF; J gene: TRBJ1-2; D gene: -; clone size: -; CDR3 length: 14; V gene: TRBV30
CDR3 DNA: TGCAGTGCTAGCAAAAGAGCGGGAGGGAGGTGGGGTGAGCAGTTCTTC; CDR3 protein: CSASKRAGGRWGEQFF; J gene: TRBJ2-1; D gene: TRBD2; clone size: once; CDR3 length: 16; V gene: TRBV20-1
CDR3 DNA: TGTGCCAGCAGCCCAGAACAGGGGGCCGGCTATGGCTACACCTTC; CDR3 protein: CASSPEQGAGYGYTF; J gene: TRBJ1-2; D gene: TRBD1; clone size: few; CDR3 length: 15; V gene: TRBV7-2
CDR3 DNA: TGTGCCAGCAGTTTATCGGGGAGACAGGGGTACGAGCAGTACTTC; CDR3 protein: CASSLSGRQGYEQYF; J gene: TRBJ2-7; D gene: TRBD1; clone size: few; CDR3 length: 15; V gene: TRBV27
CDR3 DNA: TGCAGTGCTACGCAAGAGAACACTGAAGCTTTCTTT; CDR3 protein: CSATQENTEAFF; J gene: TRBJ1-1; D gene: -; clone size: -; CDR3 length: 12; V gene: TRBV20-1
CDR3 DNA: TGTGCCAGCAGCTTATCCCTGAGAGGGATGAACACTGAAGCTTTCTTT; CDR3 protein: CASSLSLRGMNTEAFF; J gene: TRBJ1-1; D gene: -; clone size: -; CDR3 length: 16; V gene: TRBV11-3
CDR3 DNA: TGTGCCAGCAGTTACGGATTGGGCCAGAACTATGGCTACACCTTC; CDR3 protein: CASSYGLGQNYGYTF; J gene: TRBJ1-2; D gene: -; clone size: few; CDR3 length: 15; V gene: TRBV6-5
CDR3 DNA: TGTGCCAGCAGCTTAGAGCAGGGGAAGGGTGAAGCTTTCTTT; CDR3 protein: CASSLEQGKGEAFF; J gene: TRBJ1-1; D gene: -; clone size: few; CDR3 length: 14; V gene: TRBV7-9
CDR3 DNA: TGCAGTGCTCTAATTGACAGTCCCTACGAGCAGTACTTC; CDR3 protein: CSALIDSPYEQYF; J gene: TRBJ2-7; D gene: -; clone size: -; CDR3 length: 13; V gene: TRBV20-1
CDR3 DNA: TGTGCCAGCAGTGTTCCCCTCTATAATTCACCCCTCCACTTT; CDR3 protein: CASSVPLYNSPLHF; J gene: TRBJ1-6; D gene: -; clone size: -; CDR3 length: 14; V gene: TRBV6-1
CDR3 DNA: TGTGCCAGCACCCGGGACAGGGGAAGTCAGCCCCAGCATTTT; CDR3 protein: CASTRDRGSQPQHF; J gene: TRBJ1-5; D gene: TRBD1; clone size: -; CDR3 length: 14; V gene: TRBV6-1
CDR3 DNA: TGTGCCAGTATCGGCCAGCTCACAGATACGCAGTATTTT; CDR3 protein: CASIGQLTDTQYF; J gene: TRBJ2-3; D gene: -; clone size: -; CDR3 length: 13; V gene: TRBV2
CDR3 DNA: TGTGCCAGTAGTATAGATCCGGGCGGGAGAACCTACAATGAGCAGTTCTTC; CDR3 protein: CASSIDPGGRTYNEQFF; J gene: TRBJ2-1; D gene: TRBD2; clone size: -; CDR3 length: 17; V gene: TRBV19
CDR3 DNA: TGTGCCAGTAGTGGGCAGGCCAGTTCCTACGAGCAGTACTTC; CDR3 protein: CASSGQASSYEQYF; J gene: TRBJ2-7; D gene: -; clone size: few; CDR3 length: 14; V gene: TRBV19
CDR3 DNA: TGTGCCAGCAGTCCACAGCTAAACTATGGCTACACCTTC; CDR3 protein: CASSPQLNYGYTF; J gene: TRBJ1-2; D gene: -; clone size: -; CDR3 length: 13; V gene: TRBV28
CDR3 DNA: TGTGCCAGCAGTTACGGGACAAGCTCCTATAATTCACCCCTCCACTTT; CDR3 protein: CASSYGTSSYNSPLHF; J gene: TRBJ1-6; D gene: -; clone size: -; CDR3 length: 16; V gene: TRBV6-2/TRBV6-3
CDR3 DNA: TGTGCCAGCAGCGACAGCCTCATGAACACTGAAGCTTTCTTT; CDR3 protein: CASSDSLMNTEAFF; J gene: TRBJ1-1; D gene: -; clone size: -; CDR3 length: 14; V gene: TRBV27
CDR3 DNA: TGTGCCAGCAGTTGGCCTCCGAGCGGGTCCTACAATGAGCAGTTCTTC; CDR3 protein: CASSWPPSGSYNEQFF; J gene: TRBJ2-1; D gene: -; clone size: -; CDR3 length: 16; V gene: TRBV6-5
CDR3 DNA: TGTGCCAGTAGTCTTGGCAGGAGCTCCTACAATGAGCAGTTCTTC; CDR3 protein: CASSLGRSSYNEQFF; J gene: TRBJ2-1; D gene: -; clone size: -; CDR3 length: 15; V gene: TRBV19